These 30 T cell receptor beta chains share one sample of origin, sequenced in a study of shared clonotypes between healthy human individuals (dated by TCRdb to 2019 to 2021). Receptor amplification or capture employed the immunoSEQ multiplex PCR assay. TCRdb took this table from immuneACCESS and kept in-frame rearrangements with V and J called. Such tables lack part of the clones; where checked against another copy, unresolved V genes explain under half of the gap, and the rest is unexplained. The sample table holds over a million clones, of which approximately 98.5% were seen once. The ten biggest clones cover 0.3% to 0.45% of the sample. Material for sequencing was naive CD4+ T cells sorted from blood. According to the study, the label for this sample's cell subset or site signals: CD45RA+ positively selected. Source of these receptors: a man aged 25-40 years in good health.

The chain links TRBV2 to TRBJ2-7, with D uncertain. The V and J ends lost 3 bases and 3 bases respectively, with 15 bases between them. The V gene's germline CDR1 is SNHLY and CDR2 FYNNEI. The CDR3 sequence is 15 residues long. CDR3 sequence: CASSEKLGAHYEQYF. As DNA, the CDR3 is TGTGCCAGCAGTGAGAAGCTAGGAGCCCACTACGAGCAGTACTTC.

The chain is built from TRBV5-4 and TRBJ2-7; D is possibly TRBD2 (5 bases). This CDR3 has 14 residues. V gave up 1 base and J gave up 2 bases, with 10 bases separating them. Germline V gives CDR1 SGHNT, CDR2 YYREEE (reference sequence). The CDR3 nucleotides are TGTGCCAGCAGCTTGTCGAAGGGAGCCTACGAGCAGTACTTC. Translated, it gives CASSLSKGAYEQYF.

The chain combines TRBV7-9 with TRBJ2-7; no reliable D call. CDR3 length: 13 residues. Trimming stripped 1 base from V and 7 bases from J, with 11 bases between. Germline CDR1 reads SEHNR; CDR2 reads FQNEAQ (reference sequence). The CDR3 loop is CASSLGLGWEQYF. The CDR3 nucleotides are TGTGCCAGCAGCTTAGGTCTGGGCTGGGAGCAGTACTTC.

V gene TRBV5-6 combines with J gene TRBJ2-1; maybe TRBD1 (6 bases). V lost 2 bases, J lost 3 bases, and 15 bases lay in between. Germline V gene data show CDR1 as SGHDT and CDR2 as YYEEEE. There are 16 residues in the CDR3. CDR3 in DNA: TGTGCCAGCAGCTTTGCGGACAGTACCTTCTACAATGAGCAGTTCTTC. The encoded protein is CASSFADSTFYNEQFF.

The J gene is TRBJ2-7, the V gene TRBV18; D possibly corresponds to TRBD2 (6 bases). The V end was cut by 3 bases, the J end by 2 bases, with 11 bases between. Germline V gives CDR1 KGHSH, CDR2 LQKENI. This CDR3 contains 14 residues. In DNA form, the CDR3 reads TGTGCCAGCTCACCGGGCGGGATCCCCTACGAGCAGTACTTC. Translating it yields CASSPGGIPYEQYF.

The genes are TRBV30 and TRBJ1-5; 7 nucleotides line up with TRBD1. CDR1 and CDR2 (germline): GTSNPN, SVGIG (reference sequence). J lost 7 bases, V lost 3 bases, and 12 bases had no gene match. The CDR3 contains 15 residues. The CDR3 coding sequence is TGTGCCTGGAGCAAATCCGACAGGGCTTGGCAGCCCCAGCATTTT. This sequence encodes CAWSKSDRAWQPQHF.

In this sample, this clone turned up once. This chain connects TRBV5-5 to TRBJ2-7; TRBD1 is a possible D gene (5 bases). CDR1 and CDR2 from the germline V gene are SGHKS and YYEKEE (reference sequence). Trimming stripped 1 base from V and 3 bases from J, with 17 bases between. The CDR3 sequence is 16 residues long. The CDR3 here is CASSLRSGPANYEQYF. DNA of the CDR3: TGTGCCAGCAGCTTGAGATCAGGGCCAGCGAACTACGAGCAGTACTTC. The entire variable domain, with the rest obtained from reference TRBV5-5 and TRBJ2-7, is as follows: DAGVTQSPTHLIKTRGQQVTLRCSPISGHKSVSWYQQVLGQGPQFIFQYYEKEERGRGNFPDRFSARQFPNYSSELNVNALLLGDSALYLCASSLRSGPANYEQYFGPGTRLTVT.

Written as DNA, the CDR3 is TGTGCCAGCAGTTTTTGGCAGGGTGAGCAGTTCTTC. Its protein product is CASSFWQGEQFF. The chain joins TRBV28 to TRBJ2-1, with D possibly matching TRBD1 (5 bases). The germline V and J ends were trimmed by 3 bases and 9 bases, with 9 bases remaining between them. This CDR3 region has 12 residues. Germline V gene data show CDR1 as MDHEN and CDR2 as SYDVKM.

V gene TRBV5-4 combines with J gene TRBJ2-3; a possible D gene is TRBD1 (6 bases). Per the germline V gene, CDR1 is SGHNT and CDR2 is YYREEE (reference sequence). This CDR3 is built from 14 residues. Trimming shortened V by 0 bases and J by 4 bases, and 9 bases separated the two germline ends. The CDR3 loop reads CASSLEQGPDTQYF. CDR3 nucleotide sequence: TGTGCCAGCAGCTTGGAACAGGGCCCAGATACGCAGTATTTT.

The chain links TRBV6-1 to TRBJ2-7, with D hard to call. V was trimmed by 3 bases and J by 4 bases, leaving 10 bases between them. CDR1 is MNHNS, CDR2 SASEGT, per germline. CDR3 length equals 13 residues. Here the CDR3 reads CASSEFFVYEQYF. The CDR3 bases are TGTGCCAGCAGTGAGTTTTTCGTTTACGAGCAGTACTTC.

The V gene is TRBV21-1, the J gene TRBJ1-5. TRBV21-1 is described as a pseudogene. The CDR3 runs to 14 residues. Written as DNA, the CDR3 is TGTGCCAGCAGCAAAGTCCGAGGACGCCAGCCCCAGCATTTT. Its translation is CASSKVRGRQPQHF.

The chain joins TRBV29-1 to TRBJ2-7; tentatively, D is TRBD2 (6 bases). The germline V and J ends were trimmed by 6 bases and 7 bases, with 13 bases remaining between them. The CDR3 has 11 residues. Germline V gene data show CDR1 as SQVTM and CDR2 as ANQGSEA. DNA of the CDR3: TGCAGCGTCCGAGGAGGGATGGAGCAGTACTTC. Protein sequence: CSVRGGMEQYF.

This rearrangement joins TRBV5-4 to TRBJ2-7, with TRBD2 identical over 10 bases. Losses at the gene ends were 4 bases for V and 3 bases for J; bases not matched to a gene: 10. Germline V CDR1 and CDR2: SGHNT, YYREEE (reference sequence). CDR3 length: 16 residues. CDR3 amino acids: CASSPPGLASHYEQYF. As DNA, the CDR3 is TGTGCCAGCAGCCCGCCGGGACTAGCGTCCCACTACGAGCAGTACTTC.

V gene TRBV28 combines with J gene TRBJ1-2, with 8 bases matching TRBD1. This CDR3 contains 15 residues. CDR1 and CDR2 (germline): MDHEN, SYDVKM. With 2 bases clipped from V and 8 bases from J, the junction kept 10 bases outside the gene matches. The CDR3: CASSLGQGTAWGYTF. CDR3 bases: TGTGCCAGCAGTTTAGGACAGGGTACCGCCTGGGGCTACACCTTC.

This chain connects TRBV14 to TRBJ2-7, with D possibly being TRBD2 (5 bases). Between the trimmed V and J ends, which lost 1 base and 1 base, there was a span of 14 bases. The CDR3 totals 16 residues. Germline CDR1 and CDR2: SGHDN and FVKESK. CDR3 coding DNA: TGTGCCAGCAGCCAAGTCGGGTCGGAGGATTCCTACGAGCAGTACTTC. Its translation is CASSQVGSEDSYEQYF.

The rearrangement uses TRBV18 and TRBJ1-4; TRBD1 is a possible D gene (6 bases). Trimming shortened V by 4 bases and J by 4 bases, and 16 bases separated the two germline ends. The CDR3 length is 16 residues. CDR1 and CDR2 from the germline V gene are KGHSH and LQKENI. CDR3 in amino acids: CASSHGQLGFNEKLFF. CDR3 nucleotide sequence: TGTGCCAGCTCACACGGACAGCTGGGTTTTAATGAAAAACTGTTTTTT. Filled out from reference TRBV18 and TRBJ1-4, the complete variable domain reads NAGVMQNPRHLVRRRGQEARLRCSPMKGHSHVYWYRQLPEEGLKFMVYLQKENIIDESGMPKERFSAEFPKEGPSILRIQQVVRGDSAAYFCASSHGQLGFNEKLFFGSGTQLSVL.

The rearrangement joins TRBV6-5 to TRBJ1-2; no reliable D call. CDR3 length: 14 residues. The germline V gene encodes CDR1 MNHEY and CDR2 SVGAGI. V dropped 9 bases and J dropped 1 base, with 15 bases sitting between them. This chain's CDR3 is CASLQTGRNYGYTF. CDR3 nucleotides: TGTGCCAGTCTACAAACCGGTCGTAACTATGGCTACACCTTC.

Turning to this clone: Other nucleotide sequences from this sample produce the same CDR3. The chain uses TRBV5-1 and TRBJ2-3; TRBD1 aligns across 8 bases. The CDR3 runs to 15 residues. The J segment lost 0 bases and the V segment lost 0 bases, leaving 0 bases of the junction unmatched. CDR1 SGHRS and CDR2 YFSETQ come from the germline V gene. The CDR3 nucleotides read TGCGCCAGCAGCTTGGGGGACAGGAGCACAGATACGCAGTATTTT. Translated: CASSLGDRSTDTQYF.

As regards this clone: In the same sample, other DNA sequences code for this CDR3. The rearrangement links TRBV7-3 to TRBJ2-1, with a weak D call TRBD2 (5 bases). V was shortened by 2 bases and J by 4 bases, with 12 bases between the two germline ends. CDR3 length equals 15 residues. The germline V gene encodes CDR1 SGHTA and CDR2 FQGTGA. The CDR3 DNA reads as TGTGCCAGCAGCTTACGCCTAGCCTCGTACAATGAGCAGTTCTTC. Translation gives CASSLRLASYNEQFF.

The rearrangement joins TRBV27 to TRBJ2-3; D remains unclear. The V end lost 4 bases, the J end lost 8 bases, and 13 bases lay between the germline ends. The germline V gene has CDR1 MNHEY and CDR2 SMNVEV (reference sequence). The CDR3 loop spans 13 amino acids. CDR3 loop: CASSSHPTGTQYF. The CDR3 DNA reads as TGTGCCAGCAGTTCCCACCCGACGGGTACGCAGTATTTT.

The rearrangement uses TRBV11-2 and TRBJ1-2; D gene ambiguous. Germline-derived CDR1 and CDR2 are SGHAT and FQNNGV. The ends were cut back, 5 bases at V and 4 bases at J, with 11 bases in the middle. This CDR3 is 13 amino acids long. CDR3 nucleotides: TGTGCCAGCAGCCCGGACGCGTTCTATGGCTACACCTTC. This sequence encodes CASSPDAFYGYTF.

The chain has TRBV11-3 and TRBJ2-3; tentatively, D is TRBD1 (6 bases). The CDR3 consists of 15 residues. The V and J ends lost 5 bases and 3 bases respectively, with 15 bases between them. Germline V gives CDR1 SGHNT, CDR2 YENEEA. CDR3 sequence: CASSKQGGGTDTQYF. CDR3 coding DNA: TGTGCCAGCAGCAAACAGGGTGGTGGAACAGATACGCAGTATTTT.

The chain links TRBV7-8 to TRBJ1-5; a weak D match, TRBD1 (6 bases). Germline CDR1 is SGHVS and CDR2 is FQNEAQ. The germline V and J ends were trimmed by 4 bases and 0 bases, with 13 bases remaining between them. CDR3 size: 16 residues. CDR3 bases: TGTGCCAGCAGCTGGTCAGGACAGTCTAGCAATCAGCCCCAGCATTTT. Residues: CASSWSGQSSNQPQHF.

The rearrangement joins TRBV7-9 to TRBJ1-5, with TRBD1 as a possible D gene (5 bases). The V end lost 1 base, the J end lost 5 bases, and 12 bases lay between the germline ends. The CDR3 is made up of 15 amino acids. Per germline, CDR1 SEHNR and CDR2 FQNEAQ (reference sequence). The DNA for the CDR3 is TGTGCCAGCAGCTTAGGGGGCACCAGGGATCAGCCCCAGCATTTT. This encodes CASSLGGTRDQPQHF. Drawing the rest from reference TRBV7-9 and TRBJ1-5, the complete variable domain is DTGVSQNPRHKITKRGQNVTFRCDPISEHNRLYWYRQTLGQGPEFLTYFQNEAQLEKSRLLSDRFSAERPKGSFSTLEIQRTEQGDSAMYLCASSLGGTRDQPQHFGDGTRLSIL.

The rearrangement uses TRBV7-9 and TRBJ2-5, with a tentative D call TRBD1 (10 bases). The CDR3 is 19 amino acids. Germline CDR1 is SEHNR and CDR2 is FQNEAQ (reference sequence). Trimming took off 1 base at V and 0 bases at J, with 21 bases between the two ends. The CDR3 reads CASSLVALAGQGYQETQYF. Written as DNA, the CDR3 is TGTGCCAGCAGCTTAGTTGCTCTAGCGGGACAGGGGTACCAAGAGACCCAGTACTTC.

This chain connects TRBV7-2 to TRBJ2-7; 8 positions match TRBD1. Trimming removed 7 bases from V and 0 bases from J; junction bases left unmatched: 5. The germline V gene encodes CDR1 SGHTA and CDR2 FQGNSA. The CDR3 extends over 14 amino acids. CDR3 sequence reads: CASTTRGLSYEQYF. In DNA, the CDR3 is TGTGCCAGCACCACCAGGGGGCTCTCCTACGAGCAGTACTTC.

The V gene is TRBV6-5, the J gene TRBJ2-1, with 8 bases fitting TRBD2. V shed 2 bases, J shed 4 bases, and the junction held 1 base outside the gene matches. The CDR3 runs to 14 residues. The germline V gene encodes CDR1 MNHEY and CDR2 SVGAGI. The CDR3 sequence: CASSYRLAYNEQFF. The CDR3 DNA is TGTGCCAGCAGTTACCGACTAGCGTACAATGAGCAGTTCTTC.

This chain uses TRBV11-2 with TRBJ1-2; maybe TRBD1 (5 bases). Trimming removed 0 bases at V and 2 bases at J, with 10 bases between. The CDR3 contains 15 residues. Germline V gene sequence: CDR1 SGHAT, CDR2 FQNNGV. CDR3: CASSLDPSGNYGYTF. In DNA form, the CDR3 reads TGTGCCAGCAGCTTAGATCCTTCAGGGAACTATGGCTACACCTTC. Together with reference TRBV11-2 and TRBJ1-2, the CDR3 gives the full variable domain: EAGVAQSPRYKIIEKRQSVAFWCNPISGHATLYWYQQILGQGPKLLIQFQNNGVVDDSQLPKDRFSAERLKGVDSTLKIQPAKLEDSAVYLCASSLDPSGNYGYTFGSGTRLTVV.

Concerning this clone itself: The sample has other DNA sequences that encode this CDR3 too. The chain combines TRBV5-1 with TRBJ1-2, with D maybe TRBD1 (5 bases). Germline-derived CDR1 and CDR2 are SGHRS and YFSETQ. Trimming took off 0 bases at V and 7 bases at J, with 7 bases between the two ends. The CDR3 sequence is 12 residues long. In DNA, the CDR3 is TGCGCCAGCAGCTTGGACGGGGGTGGCTACACCTTC. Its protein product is CASSLDGGGYTF.

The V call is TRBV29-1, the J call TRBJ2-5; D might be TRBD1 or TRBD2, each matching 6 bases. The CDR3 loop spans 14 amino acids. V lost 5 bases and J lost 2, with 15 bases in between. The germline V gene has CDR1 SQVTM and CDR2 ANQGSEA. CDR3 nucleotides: TGCAGCGTTTCCCGTGGGGGGCAGCAAGAGACCCAGTACTTC. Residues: CSVSRGGQQETQYF.